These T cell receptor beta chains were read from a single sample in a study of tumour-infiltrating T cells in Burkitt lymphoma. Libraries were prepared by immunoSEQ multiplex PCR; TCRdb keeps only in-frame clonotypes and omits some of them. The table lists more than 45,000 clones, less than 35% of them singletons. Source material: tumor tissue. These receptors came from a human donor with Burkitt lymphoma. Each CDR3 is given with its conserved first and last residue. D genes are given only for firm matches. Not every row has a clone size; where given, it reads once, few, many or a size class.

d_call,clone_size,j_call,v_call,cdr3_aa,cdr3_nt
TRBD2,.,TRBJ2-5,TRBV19,CASSSTAGGKQETQYF,TGTGCCAGTAGTTCGACAGCGGGGGGGAAACAAGAGACCCAGTACTTC
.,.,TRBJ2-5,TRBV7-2,CASSTQVKETQYF,TGTGCCAGCAGCACACAGGTTAAAGAGACCCAGTACTTC
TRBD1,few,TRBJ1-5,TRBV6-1,CASSAPLTGAYSNQPQHF,TGTGCCAGCAGTGCCCCGTTGACAGGGGCCTATAGCAATCAGCCCCAGCATTTT
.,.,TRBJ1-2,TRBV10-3,CATCPPGGSGYTF,TGTGCCACCTGCCCCCCGGGGGGCTCTGGCTACACCTTC
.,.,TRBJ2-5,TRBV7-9,CASSLGGRETQYF,TGTGCCAGCAGCTTAGGGGGGCGGGAGACCCAGTACTTC
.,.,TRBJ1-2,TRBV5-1,CASSLAEETYGYTF,TGCGCCAGCAGCTTGGCCGAGGAAACCTATGGCTACACCTTC
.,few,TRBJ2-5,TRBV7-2,CASSPTREETQYF,TGTGCCAGCAGCCCGACTAGGGAGGAGACCCAGTACTTC
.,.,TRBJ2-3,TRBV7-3,CASSFLGGPDTQYF,TGTGCCAGCAGCTTCCTCGGGGGCCCGGATACGCAGTATTTT
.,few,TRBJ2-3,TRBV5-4,CASSSDPQGASTDTQYF,TGTGCCAGCAGCTCGGACCCACAGGGAGCTAGCACAGATACGCAGTATTTT
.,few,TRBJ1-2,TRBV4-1,CASSQWGGQGYGYTF,TGCGCCAGCAGCCAATGGGGGGGTCAGGGCTATGGCTACACCTTC